This T cell receptor beta chain came from a study of CD8+CD57+ T cells in acquired aplastic anemia. Study summary: Average DNA yield from sorted CD4+ and CD8+ cells was around 3.2 ug.

All sequencing subjects had displayed CD8+CD57+ cell expansion on flow cytometry. No therapy was given to patients before blood sampling. Broader study findings: Patients and controls shared 25 to 30 CD8+ CDR3 sequences, which appeared highly expressed in patients and within their immunodominant clones. Patients were compared with controls for CD8+ Simpson's diversity, and no significant difference emerged.

This clonotype was counted at least ten times. Its cognate antigen is unknown. The CDR3 is made up of 15 amino acids. Germline lookup yields CDR1 MNHEY and CDR2 SVGEGT. Trimming pared 2 bases from V and 0 bases from J, leaving 8 bases between. Genomic DNA, serving as template, underwent TCR beta VDJ and CDR3 profiling. One entry per CDR3 protein results from TCRdb running MiXCR on the reads. The sample has 200,000 to 250,000 distinct CDR3 sequences, less than 75% seen once; the top ten hold roughly three fifths. This TCR derives from a human donor with aplastic anemia. The chain employs TRBV6-2 or TRBV6-3 and TRBJ1-5; D gene uncertain. The sample consisted of sorted CD4+, CD8+, or CD8+CD57+ T cells (not recorded which) from PBMCs. The CDR3 loop reads CASSYRPDSNQPQHF. For the CDR3, the DNA is TGTGCCAGCAGTTACAGGCCGGATAGCAATCAGCCCCAGCATTTT.